This is a list of T cell receptor beta chains from one sample in a study of blood T cell repertoires in COVID-19. Using immunoSEQ multiplex PCR, the repertoire was profiled, and TCRdb retains in-frame clones only, with some absent. This sample has more than 80,000 clones, with 71% found just once. The sample was peripheral blood. The receptor source for this set is a human donor with acute or convalescent COVID-19. The donor label of this sample is uncertain. The CDR3 runs from the conserved cysteine through the conserved F or W. D genes are given only for firm matches. Size tells how often a clone was seen (once, few, many) or the class of an expanded clone, and some rows leave it out.

abundance,d_gene,len,j_gene,v_gene,CDR3nt,CDR3aa
-,TRBD2,16,TRBJ2-2,TRBV5-1,TGCGCCAGCAGCTTGCCGGGGACTACAAACACCGGGGAGCTGTTTTTT,CASSLPGTTNTGELFF
few,TRBD1,14,TRBJ2-3,TRBV7-9,TGTGCCACCTTACCAACGACAGGGGCAAATACGCAGTATTTT,CATLPTTGANTQYF
-,-,15,TRBJ1-6,TRBV19,TGTGCCAGTACGGACAGAGGCTCCTATAATTCACCCCTCCACTTT,CASTDRGSYNSPLHF
-,-,15,TRBJ2-3,TRBV7-3,TGTGCCAGCAGCTTGACGGGGGAGAGCACAGATACGCAGTATTTT,CASSLTGESTDTQYF
-,TRBD1,15,TRBJ1-6,TRBV18,TGTGCCAGCTCACCCTCGGGACAGGGTGGCTCACCCCTCCACTTT,CASSPSGQGGSPLHF
-,TRBD2,18,TRBJ2-1,TRBV3-1/TRBV3-2,TGTGCCAGCAGACGGAGGAGGGGAGCGGGGGGAACTAACAATGAGCAGTTCTTC,CASRRRRGAGGTNNEQFF
-,-,11,TRBJ2-1,TRBV19,TGTGCCAGTAGTGCGTACAATGAGCAGTTCTTC,CASSAYNEQFF
-,-,11,TRBJ1-2,TRBV30,TGTGCCTGGAGTGACTGGTATGGCTACACCTTC,CAWSDWYGYTF
-,-,12,TRBJ2-7,TRBV12-3/TRBV12-4,TGTGCCAGCAGTCCCCACAGGGGAGGACAGTACTTC,CASSPHRGGQYF
once,-,16,TRBJ1-4,TRBV6-5,TGTGCCAGCAGTTTCCTGTCAGGCGCAACTAATGAAAAACTGTTTTTT,CASSFLSGATNEKLFF
-,-,16,TRBJ2-2,TRBV3-1/TRBV3-2,TGTGCCAGCAGCCCTTCTTTGATCCGGGGCACCGGGGAGCTGTTTTTT,CASSPSLIRGTGELFF
-,-,15,TRBJ2-3,TRBV19,TGTGCCAGTAGTTTATGGACAGCTAGCACAGATACGCAGTATTTT,CASSLWTASTDTQYF